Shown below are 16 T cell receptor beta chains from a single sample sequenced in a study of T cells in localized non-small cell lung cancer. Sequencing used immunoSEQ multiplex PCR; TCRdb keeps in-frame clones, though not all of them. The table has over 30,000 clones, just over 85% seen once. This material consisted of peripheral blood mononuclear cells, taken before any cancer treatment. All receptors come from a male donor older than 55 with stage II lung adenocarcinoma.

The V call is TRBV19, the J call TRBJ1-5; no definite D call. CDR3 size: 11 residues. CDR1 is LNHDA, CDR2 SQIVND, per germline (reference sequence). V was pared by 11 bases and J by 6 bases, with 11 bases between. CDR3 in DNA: TGTGCCGGCGGAAGGATTCAGCCCCAGCATTTT. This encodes CAGGRIQPQHF.

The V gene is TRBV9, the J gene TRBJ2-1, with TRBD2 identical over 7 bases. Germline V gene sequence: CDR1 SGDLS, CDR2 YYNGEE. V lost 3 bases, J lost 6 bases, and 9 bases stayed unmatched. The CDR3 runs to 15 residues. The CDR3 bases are TGTGCCAGCAGCGCCGACCGGGACTATATCAATGAGCAGTTCTTC. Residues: CASSADRDYINEQFF. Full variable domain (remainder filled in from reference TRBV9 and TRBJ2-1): DSGVTQTPKHLITATGQRVTLRCSPRSGDLSVYWYQQSLDQGLQFLIQYYNGEERAKGNILERFSAQQFPDLHSELNLSSLELGDSALYFCASSADRDYINEQFFGPGTRLTVL.

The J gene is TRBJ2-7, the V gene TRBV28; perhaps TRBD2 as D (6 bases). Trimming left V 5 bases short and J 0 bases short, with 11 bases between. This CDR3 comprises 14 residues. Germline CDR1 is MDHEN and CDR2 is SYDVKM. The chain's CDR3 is CASSSTSLSYEQYF. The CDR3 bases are TGTGCCAGCAGTAGTACTAGCCTCTCCTACGAGCAGTACTTC.

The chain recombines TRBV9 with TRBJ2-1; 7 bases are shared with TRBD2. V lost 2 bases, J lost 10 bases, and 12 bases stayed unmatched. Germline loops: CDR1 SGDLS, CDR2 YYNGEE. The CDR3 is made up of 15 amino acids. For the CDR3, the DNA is TGTGCCAGCAGCGTTGGTCTAGCGGATGAGGGAGAGCAGTTCTTC. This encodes CASSVGLADEGEQFF. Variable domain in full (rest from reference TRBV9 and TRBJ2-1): DSGVTQTPKHLITATGQRVTLRCSPRSGDLSVYWYQQSLDQGLQFLIQYYNGEERAKGNILERFSAQQFPDLHSELNLSSLELGDSALYFCASSVGLADEGEQFFGPGTRLTVL.

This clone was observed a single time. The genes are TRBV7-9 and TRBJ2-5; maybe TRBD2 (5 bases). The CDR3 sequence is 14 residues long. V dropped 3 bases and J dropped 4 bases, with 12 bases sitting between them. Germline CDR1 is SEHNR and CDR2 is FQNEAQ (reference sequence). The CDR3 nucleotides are TGTGCCAGCAGCTTGTCCGGGGAAATAGAGACCCAGTACTTC. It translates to CASSLSGEIETQYF.

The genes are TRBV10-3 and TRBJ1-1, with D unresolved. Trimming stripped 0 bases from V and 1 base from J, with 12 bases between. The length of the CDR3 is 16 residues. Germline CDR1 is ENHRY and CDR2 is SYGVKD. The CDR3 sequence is CAISESGRTPNTEAFF. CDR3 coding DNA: TGTGCCATCAGTGAGTCGGGTAGAACACCGAACACTGAAGCTTTCTTT.

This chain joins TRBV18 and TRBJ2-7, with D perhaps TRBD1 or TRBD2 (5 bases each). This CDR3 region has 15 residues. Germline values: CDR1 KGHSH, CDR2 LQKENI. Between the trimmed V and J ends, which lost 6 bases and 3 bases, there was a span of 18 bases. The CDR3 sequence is CASSAYAGRLYEQYF. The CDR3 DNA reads TGTGCCAGCTCGGCCTATGCAGGGAGACTCTACGAGCAGTACTTC.

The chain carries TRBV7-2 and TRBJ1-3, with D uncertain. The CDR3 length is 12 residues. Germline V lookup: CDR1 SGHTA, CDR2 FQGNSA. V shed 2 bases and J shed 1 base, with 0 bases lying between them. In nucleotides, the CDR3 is TGTGCCAGCAGCTTATCTGGAAACACCATATATTTT. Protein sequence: CASSLSGNTIYF.

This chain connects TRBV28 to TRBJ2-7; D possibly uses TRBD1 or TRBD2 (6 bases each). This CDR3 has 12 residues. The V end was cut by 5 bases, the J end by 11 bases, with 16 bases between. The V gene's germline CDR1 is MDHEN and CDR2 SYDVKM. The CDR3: CASSISGQRKYF. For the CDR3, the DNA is TGTGCCAGCAGTATTAGCGGACAGCGAAAGTACTTC.

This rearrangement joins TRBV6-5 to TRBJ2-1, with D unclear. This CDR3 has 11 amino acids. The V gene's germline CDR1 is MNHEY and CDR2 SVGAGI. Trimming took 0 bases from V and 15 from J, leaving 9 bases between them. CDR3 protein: CASSYSGIRFF. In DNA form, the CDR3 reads TGTGCCAGCAGTTACTCAGGGATCCGGTTCTTC.

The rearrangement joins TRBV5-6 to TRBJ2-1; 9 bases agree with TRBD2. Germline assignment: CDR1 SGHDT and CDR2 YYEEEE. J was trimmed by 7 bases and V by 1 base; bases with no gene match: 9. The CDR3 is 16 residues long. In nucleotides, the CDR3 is TGTGCCAGCAGCTTGCGGAGTAGCGGGAGAAGAAATGAGCAGTTCTTC. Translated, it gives CASSLRSSGRRNEQFF.

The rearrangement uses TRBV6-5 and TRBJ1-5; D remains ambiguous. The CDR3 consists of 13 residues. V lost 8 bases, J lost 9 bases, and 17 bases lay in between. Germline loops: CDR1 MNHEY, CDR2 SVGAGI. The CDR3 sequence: CASGVRGNWPQHF. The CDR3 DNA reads TGTGCCAGCGGGGTCAGAGGGAATTGGCCCCAGCATTTT.

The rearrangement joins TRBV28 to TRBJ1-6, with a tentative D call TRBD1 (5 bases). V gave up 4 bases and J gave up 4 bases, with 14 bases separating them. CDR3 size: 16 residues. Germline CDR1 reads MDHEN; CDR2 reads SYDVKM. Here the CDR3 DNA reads TGTGCCAGCAGTTCTTATCGGGACGCTTATAATTCACCCCTCCACTTT. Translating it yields CASSSYRDAYNSPLHF.

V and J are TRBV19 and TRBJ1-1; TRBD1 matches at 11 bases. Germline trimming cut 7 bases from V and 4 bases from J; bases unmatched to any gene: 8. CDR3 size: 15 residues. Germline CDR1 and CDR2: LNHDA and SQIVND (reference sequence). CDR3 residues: CASTSGTGGSTEAFF. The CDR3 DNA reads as TGTGCCAGTACATCCGGGACAGGGGGTAGCACTGAAGCTTTCTTT.

The CDR3 DNA reads as TGCGCCAGCAGCCAAGAGGATTTGGGAGCAGGGGCCTCCTACGAGCAGTACTTC. Amino acid sequence: CASSQEDLGAGASYEQYF. The chain recombines TRBV4-3 with TRBJ2-7; tentatively, D is TRBD1 (6 bases). The germline V gene has CDR1 LGHNA and CDR2 YSLEER. V was clipped by 0 bases and J by 0 bases, with 18 bases between them. The CDR3 length is 18 residues.

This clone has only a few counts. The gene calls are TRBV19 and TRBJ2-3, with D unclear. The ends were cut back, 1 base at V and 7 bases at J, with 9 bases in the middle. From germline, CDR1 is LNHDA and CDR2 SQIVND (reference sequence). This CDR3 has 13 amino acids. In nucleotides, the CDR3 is TGTGCCAGTAGTATAGGTTTGGCATATACGCAGTATTTT. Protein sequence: CASSIGLAYTQYF.